This TCR beta chain was captured by sequencing in a study of blood T cells in healthy people across ages. Study-level points and caveats: Observed TCR beta diversity per million T cells went down as age went up. This fall followed a roughly linear course with age. Strong correlation was found linking TCR beta diversity to naive T cell percentage.

Sample-barcoded 5' priming and a J-beta primer mix drove a second PCR of roughly 6 to 12 cycles. Each single sample gave us at least 2.5 million CDR3-containing paired-end reads. A single record per CDR3 protein comes from TCRdb applying MiXCR to the 5' RACE reads. The sample includes around 580,000 distinct CDR3 sequences, less than 60% of them seen just once. With regard to this clonotype: The antigen is not known.

Losses at the gene ends were 4 bases for V and 5 bases for J; bases not matched to a gene: 6. Germline values: CDR1 DFQATT, CDR2 SNEGSKA (reference sequence). CDR3 length: 14 amino acids. The sample, about 9.2 milliliters of peripheral blood, was drawn from each donor. V and J are TRBV20-1 and TRBJ2-5, with 11 nucleotides matching TRBD2. The sample was blood. The source of this sequence is a man aged 80 or over in good health. The CDR3 loop reads CSATTSGSRETQYF. In DNA, the CDR3 is TGCAGTGCTACCACTAGCGGGAGCAGGGAGACCCAGTACTTC.